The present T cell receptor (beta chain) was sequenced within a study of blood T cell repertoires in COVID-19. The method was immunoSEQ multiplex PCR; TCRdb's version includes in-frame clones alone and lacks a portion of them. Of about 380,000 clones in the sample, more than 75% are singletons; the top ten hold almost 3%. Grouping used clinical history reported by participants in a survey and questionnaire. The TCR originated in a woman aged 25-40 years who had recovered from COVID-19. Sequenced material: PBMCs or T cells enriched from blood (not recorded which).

The CDR3 here is CARSTSIAGGPGYNEQFF. In DNA, the CDR3 is TGTGCCAGAAGCACTTCCATAGCGGGAGGGCCGGGGTACAATGAGCAGTTCTTC. The chain carries TRBV5-3 and TRBJ2-1; 11 bases match TRBD2. TRBV5-3 has ORF status, its function being uncertain. The junction had 13 bases not matched to a gene; V was cut back by 4 bases and J by 4 bases. This CDR3 contains 18 residues.